These T cell receptor beta chains were read from a single sample in a study of cytomegalovirus exposure and HLA in healthy donors. Data came from immunoSEQ multiplex PCR; TCRdb stores just in-frame clones and leaves some out. The sample comprises 95,000 to 150,000 clones, nearly 65% of which are singletons, and 10% rests with the top ten. The sequencing sample was made of PBMCs. Source of these receptors: a man aged 40-55 years in good health and CMV-seropositive. CDR3s include the opening cysteine and the closing phenylalanine or tryptophan. The D gene is left open where the match is weak.

>TRBJ2-7|TRBD2|TRBV7-2
CASSPGTSGRESPYEQYF
>TRBJ2-1|-|TRBV7-3
CASSLRPNNEQFF
>TRBJ2-1|TRBD2|TRBV11-2
CASSFLAGKNEQFF
>TRBJ2-6|-|TRBV4-3
CASSQGAFSGANVLTF
>TRBJ2-4|TRBD2|TRBV6-5
CASSSLRGSMDIQYF
>TRBJ2-6|TRBD1|TRBV5-1
CASSPTRTGSSGANVLTF
>TRBJ2-2|TRBD1|TRBV6-5
CASSYGQDNTGELFF
>TRBJ1-1|-|TRBV6-5
CASSFQDTNTEAFF
>TRBJ2-5|TRBD1|TRBV25-1
CASSAGTVFWETQYF
>TRBJ2-7|TRBD2|TRBV4-1
CASSQEIPIWLADSSYEQYF
>TRBJ2-7|TRBD1|TRBV9
CASSVGDRGYHEQYF
>TRBJ2-5|TRBD2|TRBV19
CASRIRAGGRETQYF
>TRBJ1-3|-|TRBV21-1
CASSARDRNRDTIYF
>TRBJ2-3|TRBD2|TRBV29-1
CSVTATSGNTDTQYF
>TRBJ2-1|TRBD2|TRBV9
CASSSSGLAGVAEQFF
>TRBJ1-5|-|TRBV7-2
CASRLGADVNQPQHF
>TRBJ2-3|-|TRBV2
CASSRDISTDTQYF